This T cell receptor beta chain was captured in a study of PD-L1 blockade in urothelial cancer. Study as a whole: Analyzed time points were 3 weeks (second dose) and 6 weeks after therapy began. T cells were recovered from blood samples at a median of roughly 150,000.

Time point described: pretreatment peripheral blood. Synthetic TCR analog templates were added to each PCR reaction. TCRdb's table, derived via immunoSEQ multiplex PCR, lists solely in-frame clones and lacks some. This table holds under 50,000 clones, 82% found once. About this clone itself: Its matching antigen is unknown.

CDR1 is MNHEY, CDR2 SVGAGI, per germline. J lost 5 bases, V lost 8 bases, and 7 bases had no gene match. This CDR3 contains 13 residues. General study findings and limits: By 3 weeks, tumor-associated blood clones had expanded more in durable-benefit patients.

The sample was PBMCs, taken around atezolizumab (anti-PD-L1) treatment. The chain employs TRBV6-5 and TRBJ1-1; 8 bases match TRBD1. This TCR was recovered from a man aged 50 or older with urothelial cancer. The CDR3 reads CASQNRGRTEAFF. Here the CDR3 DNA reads TGTGCCAGCCAAAACAGGGGGAGGACTGAAGCTTTCTTT.